This record looks at one T cell receptor (beta chain) sequence and its context. Its antigen is unidentified. This entry belongs to a study of CD4 T cells in relation to SARS-CoV-2 and coronaviruses. Overall study context: The restricting HLA molecule for shared crossreactive spike epitopes was mapped.

Germline loops: CDR1 SGHTA, CDR2 FQGNSA. Losses at the gene ends were 2 bases for V and 2 bases for J; bases not matched to a gene: 6. The CDR3 sequence is 16 residues long. TCRdb's copy holds only in-frame clones and misses some; the assay was immunoSEQ multiplex PCR. The profile shows approximately 64,000 clones, roughly 93% of them singletons. Notes on the study in general: In roughly two thirds of donors, memory CD4+ clonotypes crossrecognized SARS-CoV-2 and at least one common cold coronavirus spike. Crossreactive clones expanded significantly less to SARS-CoV-2 than monoreactive clones.

Unexposed donor CD4+ T cells date from about 2010-2018, before the COVID-19 pandemic. Cryopreserved PBMCs were CD4-enriched, then split into naive and memory cells. The sequence derives from a human donor in good health. This rearrangement joins TRBV7-2 to TRBJ2-5; the match to TRBD1 covers 9 bases. Material for sequencing was naive CD4+ T cells from PBMCs. As for subset: naive CD4+ T cells isolated by negative enrichment. As DNA, the CDR3 is TGTGCCAGCAGCTTACGAACCGGGACAGGGCAAGAGACCCAGTACTTC. This gives the protein CASSLRTGTGQETQYF.